The 31 T cell receptor beta chains given below trace back to one sample, sequenced in a study of cytomegalovirus exposure and HLA in healthy donors. The primer mix had 60 Vbeta and 13 Jbeta primers. The table came from immunoSEQ multiplex PCR; TCRdb's copy has only in-frame clones and leaves some out. The profile shows about 140,000 clones, roughly four fifths of them singletons. The sample was PBMCs. The receptors derive from a female donor in good health and CMV-seronegative.

The rearrangement joins TRBV6-1 to TRBJ2-7; a possible D gene is TRBD2 (5 bases). CDR3 length: 14 residues. Trimming left V 10 bases short and J 7 bases short, with 23 bases between. Germline V CDR1 and CDR2: MNHNS, SASEGT. The CDR3 spells CATIPGAGLGEQYF. The CDR3 DNA reads TGTGCCACCATCCCCGGCGCCGGACTGGGGGAGCAGTACTTC.

The gene calls are TRBV19 and TRBJ2-1; TRBD1 aligns across 9 bases. J was trimmed by 3 bases and V by 5 bases; bases with no gene match: 11. Germline V gene sequence: CDR1 LNHDA, CDR2 SQIVND (reference sequence). This CDR3 contains 17 residues. Here the CDR3 DNA reads TGTGCCAGTAGTGGGGGGTCCGGGACAGGGCGCTACAATGAGCAGTTCTTC. Residues: CASSGGSGTGRYNEQFF.

The chain couples TRBV30 to TRBJ2-6, with 12 bases matching TRBD2. CDR1 GTSNPN and CDR2 SVGIG come from the germline V gene (reference sequence). The CDR3 consists of 19 residues. Trimming removed 5 bases from V and 3 bases from J; junction bases left unmatched: 14. The CDR3 DNA sequence: TGTGCCTGGGGCCTACTAGCGGGAGGCCGAGGGGGTGGGGCCAACGTCCTGACTTTC. This gives the protein CAWGLLAGGRGGGANVLTF. Full variable domain (outside the CDR3, taken from reference TRBV30 and TRBJ2-6): SQTIHQWPATLVQPVGSPLSLECTVEGTSNPNLYWYRQAAGRGLQLLFYSVGIGQISSEVPQNLSASRPQDRQFILSSKKLLLSDSGFYLCAWGLLAGGRGGGANVLTFGAGSRLTVL.

The chain has TRBV7-9 and TRBJ1-1; TRBD1 matches 9 bases. Trimming cost V 5 bases and J 4 bases; bases outside gene matches: 8. The germline CDR1 and CDR2 sequences are SEHNR and FQNEAQ (reference sequence). The CDR3 is 15 amino acids. The DNA of the CDR3 is TGTGCCAGCAGCCTACGACAGGGGGACGGCACTGAAGCTTTCTTT. This translates into CASSLRQGDGTEAFF.

This sequence joins TRBV19 and TRBJ2-7; tentatively, D is TRBD2 (6 bases). V lost 3 bases and J lost 3, with 15 bases in between. Per the germline V gene, CDR1 is LNHDA and CDR2 is SQIVND (reference sequence). The length of the CDR3 is 15 residues. This chain's CDR3 is CASSIKLGGSYEQYF. The CDR3 DNA follows: TGTGCCAGTAGTATCAAGTTAGGAGGGAGCTACGAGCAGTACTTC.

The rearrangement joins TRBV9 to TRBJ2-1, with D tentatively TRBD2 (6 bases). This CDR3 has 13 residues. The V gene's germline CDR1 is SGDLS and CDR2 YYNGEE. The V and J ends lost 1 base and 6 bases respectively, with 8 bases between them. CDR3 DNA sequence: TGTGCCAGCAGCGTACGGGAGCGCAATGAGCAGTTCTTC. This translates into CASSVRERNEQFF.

The chain joins TRBV29-1 to TRBJ1-3; D gene uncertain. Germline values: CDR1 SQVTM, CDR2 ANQGSEA. V was cut by 7 bases and J by 4 bases, with 14 bases left in between. This CDR3 is 13 amino acids long. The CDR3 bases are TGCAGCGCTGTAAAAGAACTAGGAAACACCATATATTTT. Protein: CSAVKELGNTIYF.

The chain uses TRBV6-1 and TRBJ1-2, with D possibly matching TRBD1 (6 bases). CDR3 size: 15 residues. Per germline, CDR1 MNHNS and CDR2 SASEGT. V was pared by 11 bases and J by 7 bases, with 26 bases between. The CDR3 DNA is TGTGCCTGCGACTGGGACATACTTAATATTGGTGGCTACACCTTC. Encoded protein: CACDWDILNIGGYTF.

The CDR3 loop is CASSSSGWGGTEAFF. The CDR3 DNA reads TGCGCCAGCAGCTCATCGGGGTGGGGGGGCACTGAAGCTTTCTTT. V and J are TRBV5-1 and TRBJ1-1; TRBD1 is a possible D gene (5 bases). The CDR3 sequence is 15 residues long. Trimming stripped 3 bases from V and 4 bases from J, with 16 bases between. CDR1 SGHRS and CDR2 YFSETQ come from the germline V gene.

Only one count was recorded for this clone. The gene calls are TRBV9 and TRBJ2-1, with a possible D match to TRBD2 (6 bases). Trimming pared 5 bases from V and 0 bases from J, leaving 12 bases between. The CDR3 is 15 residues long. Germline CDR1 and CDR2: SGDLS and YYNGEE. This CDR3 is CASRAPGASYNEQFF. The DNA for the CDR3 is TGTGCCAGCAGGGCCCCGGGAGCCTCCTACAATGAGCAGTTCTTC.

The sample holds one count of this clone. V gene TRBV5-6 combines with J gene TRBJ1-1; 9 bases agree with TRBD1. In germline, CDR1 is SGHDT, CDR2 YYEEEE. The CDR3 is 14 amino acids. The V and J ends lost 0 bases and 7 bases, in that order; junction bases with no gene match: 4. The DNA for the CDR3 is TGTGCCAGCAGCTTGGGGGGACAGGGCGGTGAAGCTTTCTTT. Amino acid sequence: CASSLGGQGGEAFF.

Only a few counts were recorded for this clone. The rearrangement uses TRBV6-1 and TRBJ1-5, with D perhaps matching TRBD1 (5 bases). Germline-derived CDR1 and CDR2 are MNHNS and SASEGT. The CDR3 contains 12 residues. The V end was cut by 3 bases, the J end by 6 bases, with 6 bases between. CDR3 protein: CASSEGPQPQHF. CDR3 coding DNA: TGTGCCAGCAGTGAGGGGCCTCAGCCCCAGCATTTT.

Concerning this clone itself: Other nucleotide sequences from this sample produce the same CDR3. V usage is TRBV19 and J usage is TRBJ2-1, with 8 bases matching TRBD1. Germline CDR1 reads LNHDA; CDR2 reads SQIVND (reference sequence). The CDR3 is 12 amino acids. J was trimmed by 3 bases and V by 9 bases; bases with no gene match: 1. The CDR3 sequence: CASTGGYNEQFF. The DNA of the CDR3 is TGTGCCAGCACAGGGGGCTACAATGAGCAGTTCTTC. Combining the CDR3 with reference TRBV19 and TRBJ2-1 gives the whole variable domain DGGITQSPKYLFRKEGQNVTLSCEQNLNHDAMYWYRQDPGQGLRLIYYSQIVNDFQKGDIAEGYSVSREKKESFPLTVTSAQKNPTAFYLCASTGGYNEQFFGPGTRLTVL.

With respect to this clone: At one boundary the junction diverges from the germline segment, which might be a read error. The J gene is TRBJ2-1, the V gene TRBV7-7, with D tentatively TRBD1 (6 bases). The CDR3 is 19 residues long. Germline V gives CDR1 SSHAT, CDR2 FNYEAQ (reference sequence). CDR3 DNA sequence: TGTGCTAGCAGCTTAACTCCTATTTCGGACAGAAGGGGCTTCAATGAGCAGTTCTTC. Protein sequence: CASSLTPISDRRGFNEQFF.

This clone was picked up a small number of times. V usage is TRBV10-3 and J usage is TRBJ2-1; no reliable D call. Trimming stripped 2 bases from V and 2 bases from J, with 10 bases between. CDR3 length equals 15 residues. The germline CDR1 and CDR2 sequences are ENHRY and SYGVKD. CDR3: CAISEGQATYNEQFF. The CDR3 nucleotides are TGTGCCATCAGTGAGGGCCAGGCGACCTACAATGAGCAGTTCTTC.

This clone was detected only a few times. The J gene is TRBJ1-5, the V gene TRBV5-6, with unresolved D. V gave up 4 bases and J gave up 7 bases, with 18 bases separating them. The germline V gene has CDR1 SGHDT and CDR2 YYEEEE. The CDR3 runs to 15 residues. The CDR3: CASSPRSDRRQPQHF. The CDR3 DNA reads as TGTGCCAGCAGCCCACGGTCGGATAGGCGGCAGCCCCAGCATTTT.

The chain joins TRBV6-4 to TRBJ2-2; TRBD2 matches at 8 bases. J was trimmed by 4 bases and V by 0 bases; bases with no gene match: 13. The V gene's germline CDR1 is MRHNA and CDR2 SNTAGT. The CDR3 extends over 19 amino acids. In DNA, the CDR3 is TGTGCCAGCAGTGACTCGATGTGGCTAGCGGGCTCGGGCACCGGGGAGCTGTTTTTT. Translation: CASSDSMWLAGSGTGELFF.

V usage is TRBV11-2 and J usage is TRBJ1-2; D gene unclear. The CDR3 is 13 amino acids. Germline CDR1 SGHAT, CDR2 FQNNGV. V lost 6 bases to trimming and J lost 6 bases, with 14 bases between them. The CDR3 nucleotides are TGTGCCAGCAGTCTGACTAACCCCAATGGCTACACCTTC. Translating it yields CASSLTNPNGYTF.

The chain links TRBV29-1 to TRBJ2-1, with unresolved D. CDR3 length: 11 amino acids. Germline CDR1 SQVTM, CDR2 ANQGSEA. Trimming left V 7 bases short and J 3 bases short, with 7 bases between. CDR3 sequence reads: CSAADYNEQFF. CDR3 sequence (DNA): TGCAGCGCCGCGGACTACAATGAGCAGTTCTTC.

This clone has just one count. The CDR3, as DNA: TGTGCCACCACTCAACTACGTGAAGCTTTCTTT. The encoded protein is CATTQLREAFF. The gene calls are TRBV6-1 and TRBJ1-1; no definite D call. Germline CDR1 MNHNS, CDR2 SASEGT. Trimming stripped 10 bases from V and 7 bases from J, with 13 bases between. The CDR3 sequence is 11 residues long.

The rearrangement uses TRBV6-1 and TRBJ1-1; unclear D gene. There are 14 residues in the CDR3. Trimming took off 3 bases at V and 4 bases at J, with 12 bases between the two ends. Germline assignment: CDR1 MNHNS and CDR2 SASEGT. The CDR3 nucleotides are TGTGCCAGCAGTGATTTGCCCGGAGGCACTGAAGCTTTCTTT. Translated: CASSDLPGGTEAFF.

The J gene is TRBJ1-2, the V gene TRBV19; possible D gene TRBD1, 5 bases. The CDR3 spans 17 residues. Per germline, CDR1 LNHDA and CDR2 SQIVND (reference sequence). V was shortened by 5 bases and J by 0 bases, with 19 bases between the two germline ends. CDR3 amino acids: CASSLRLTETPNYGYTF. DNA of the CDR3: TGTGCCAGTAGTCTCCGCCTGACAGAAACGCCTAACTATGGCTACACCTTC.

This chain joins TRBV10-2 and TRBJ2-2; 7 nucleotides align to TRBD1. The CDR3 contains 17 residues. Germline V gene data show CDR1 as WSHSY and CDR2 as SAAADI. J was trimmed by 4 bases and V by 4 bases; bases with no gene match: 12. CDR3 region: CASSVTGDPSITGELFF. The CDR3 coding sequence is TGCGCCAGCAGTGTAACAGGGGATCCCAGCATCACCGGGGAGCTGTTTTTT.

The chain combines TRBV9 with TRBJ2-7; tentative D call: TRBD2 (6 bases). Per the germline V gene, CDR1 is SGDLS and CDR2 is YYNGEE. Trimming took off 0 bases at V and 6 bases at J, with 10 bases between the two ends. This CDR3 is built from 13 residues. The CDR3 spells CASSVGVGGEQYF. The CDR3 DNA reads TGTGCCAGCAGCGTAGGAGTGGGGGGCGAGCAGTACTTC.

This chain uses TRBV6-5 with TRBJ1-4, with 8 bases that match TRBD1. Germline V gives CDR1 MNHEY, CDR2 SVGAGI. The V segment lost 8 bases and the J segment 8 bases; nucleotides outside the gene matches: 13. The CDR3 spans 15 residues. CDR3 nucleotides: TGTGCCAGCGGGGCCAGGGCAGGGGGCCGGGAAAAACTGTTTTTT. Protein product: CASGARAGGREKLFF.

The chain has TRBV5-1 and TRBJ2-4; 9 nucleotides line up with TRBD1. This CDR3 is built from 15 residues. Germline loops: CDR1 SGHRS, CDR2 YFSETQ. Germline trimming cut 4 bases from V and 1 base from J; bases unmatched to any gene: 3. This CDR3 reads CASSPGTGAKNIQYF. The CDR3, as DNA: TGCGCCAGCAGCCCCGGGACAGGGGCCAAAAACATTCAGTACTTC.

The chain uses TRBV7-2 and TRBJ2-1; 10 bases are shared with TRBD2. The CDR3 length is 14 residues. The ends lost 5 bases at V and 9 bases at J; junction bases unmatched: 7. Germline lookup yields CDR1 SGHTA and CDR2 FQGNSA. The CDR3 DNA sequence: TGTGCCAGCAGCGAGCGGGGGGGCCTGGGTGAGCAGTTCTTC. Translation gives CASSERGGLGEQFF.

This clone occurred a few times. V gene TRBV6-6 combines with J gene TRBJ2-1, with TRBD1 matching 11 bases. Unmatched junction bases numbered 9, after V lost 6 bases and J lost 8 bases. Germline assignment: CDR1 MNHNY and CDR2 SVGAGI (reference sequence). This CDR3 is built from 15 residues. DNA for the CDR3: TGTGCCAGCAGCTACGGGGACAGGGGGTTCGATGAGCAGTTCTTC. This gives the protein CASSYGDRGFDEQFF.

This chain links TRBV7-8 with TRBJ1-1; unclear D gene. Trimming stripped 5 bases from V and 0 bases from J, with 10 bases between. Looked up from germline, CDR1 is SGHVS and CDR2 is FQNEAQ. The CDR3 length is 14 residues. Here the CDR3 reads CASSRQELNTEAFF. CDR3 in DNA: TGTGCCAGCAGCCGCCAAGAGTTGAACACTGAAGCTTTCTTT. Variable domain in full (rest from reference TRBV7-8 and TRBJ1-1): GAGVSQSPRYKVAKRGQDVALRCDPISGHVSLFWYQQALGQGPEFLTYFQNEAQLDKSGLPSDRFFAERPEGSVSTLKIQRTQQEDSAVYLCASSRQELNTEAFFGQGTRLTVV.

This chain uses TRBV15 with TRBJ2-3; 7 bases match TRBD1. The germline gives CDR1 LNHNV, CDR2 YYDKDF (reference sequence). V dropped 1 base and J dropped 4; count of bases not matched to a gene: 2. The CDR3 is 14 amino acids. The CDR3 bases are TGTGCCACCAGCAGAGGACAGGGACCAGATACGCAGTATTTT. Its protein is CATSRGQGPDTQYF.

The chain uses TRBV11-3 and TRBJ2-1; 15 bases line up with TRBD2. Germline CDR1 and CDR2: SGHNT and YENEEA. This CDR3 is built from 15 residues. The J segment lost 6 bases and the V segment lost 6 bases, leaving 3 bases of the junction unmatched. The CDR3: CASSRTSGGANEQFF. CDR3 coding DNA: TGTGCCAGCAGTCGGACTAGCGGGGGGGCCAATGAGCAGTTCTTC.